These T cell receptor beta chains were read from a single sample in a study of tumor-infiltrating lymphocytes in localized non-small cell lung cancer. Measured with immunoSEQ multiplex PCR; TCRdb has only the in-frame clones, and not every one. The sample lists fewer than 20,000 clones; over 55% were seen once. Source material: lung tumor tissue. Every receptor here comes from a human donor with non-small cell lung cancer. Both conserved end residues are part of each CDR3. A D gene is named only where the DNA matches it firmly. Only part of the rows carry a size: once, few, many, or a class if the clone is expanded.

V gene: TRBV7-7
J gene: TRBJ2-2
clone size: few
CDR3 length: 16
D gene: .
CDR3 DNA: TGTGCTAGCAGCCCTCTTAACACCGGAGGCGCCGGGGAGCTGTTTTTT
CDR3 protein: CASSPLNTGGAGELFF

V gene: TRBV10-3
J gene: TRBJ2-1
clone size: .
CDR3 length: 16
D gene: .
CDR3 DNA: TGTGCCAGCAGTTACCACGGGGCACCTTCTTACAATGAGCAGTTCTTC
CDR3 protein: CASSYHGAPSYNEQFF

V gene: TRBV18
J gene: TRBJ1-1
clone size: .
CDR3 length: 14
D gene: TRBD1
CDR3 DNA: TGTGCCAGCTCACCAAGGCAGGGGGACACTGAAGCTTTCTTT
CDR3 protein: CASSPRQGDTEAFF

V gene: TRBV5-1
J gene: TRBJ1-2
clone size: few
CDR3 length: 14
D gene: .
CDR3 DNA: TGCGCCAGCAGCTTGGCGGGGGGGGCCTATGGCTACACCTTC
CDR3 protein: CASSLAGGAYGYTF

V gene: TRBV11-2
J gene: TRBJ1-1
clone size: .
CDR3 length: 14
D gene: .
CDR3 DNA: TGTGCCAGCAGCCAAGAACAGGGCCTCACTGAAGCTTTCTTT
CDR3 protein: CASSQEQGLTEAFF

V gene: TRBV2
J gene: TRBJ2-7
clone size: .
CDR3 length: 13
D gene: .
CDR3 DNA: TGTGCCAGCAGTGAGGCTCTAGCGTGGGAGCAGTACTTC
CDR3 protein: CASSEALAWEQYF

V gene: TRBV19
J gene: TRBJ2-5
clone size: .
CDR3 length: 16
D gene: .
CDR3 DNA: TGTGCCAGTAGTAACAGGTGGGGAGGGGGTCAAGAGACCCAGTACTTC
CDR3 protein: CASSNRWGGGQETQYF

V gene: TRBV19
J gene: TRBJ1-5
clone size: .
CDR3 length: 16
D gene: .
CDR3 DNA: TGTGCCAGTAGTATGGTAGGGGCGACTAGCAATCAGCCCCAGCATTTT
CDR3 protein: CASSMVGATSNQPQHF

V gene: TRBV10-3
J gene: TRBJ1-6
clone size: .
CDR3 length: 17
D gene: TRBD1
CDR3 DNA: TGTGCCATTTCCCGGGACAGGGAGAGCTCCTATAATTCACCCCTCCACTTT
CDR3 protein: CAISRDRESSYNSPLHF

V gene: TRBV25-1
J gene: TRBJ1-2
clone size: .
CDR3 length: 13
D gene: TRBD1
CDR3 DNA: TGTGCCAGCAGTTCGGACAGGAGCTATGGCTACACCTTC
CDR3 protein: CASSSDRSYGYTF

V gene: TRBV19
J gene: TRBJ1-1
clone size: .
CDR3 length: 13
D gene: .
CDR3 DNA: TGTGCCAGTAGTTGGGTGTCAGACACTGAAGCTTTCTTT
CDR3 protein: CASSWVSDTEAFF

V gene: TRBV30
J gene: TRBJ1-2
clone size: .
CDR3 length: 15
D gene: .
CDR3 DNA: TGTGCCTGGAGTGTACGCGGGGGTAAAGCGTTCGGCTACACCTTC
CDR3 protein: CAWSVRGGKAFGYTF

V gene: TRBV5-5
J gene: TRBJ2-5
clone size: .
CDR3 length: 14
D gene: .
CDR3 DNA: TGTGCCAGCAGCCCCGGGACGCCCCAAGAGACCCAGTACTTC
CDR3 protein: CASSPGTPQETQYF

V gene: TRBV11-2
J gene: TRBJ1-1
clone size: few
CDR3 length: 17
D gene: TRBD1
CDR3 DNA: TGTGCCAGCAGCTTAGACACAGGGGCCGAGTATAACACTGAAGCTTTCTTT
CDR3 protein: CASSLDTGAEYNTEAFF

V gene: TRBV29-1
J gene: TRBJ2-3
clone size: .
CDR3 length: 14
D gene: .
CDR3 DNA: TGCAGCGTTGCCGTGGGGGGTAAGACAGATACGCAGTATTTT
CDR3 protein: CSVAVGGKTDTQYF

V gene: TRBV27
J gene: TRBJ2-7
clone size: .
CDR3 length: 13
D gene: TRBD1
CDR3 DNA: TGTGCCAGCAGCGAGACAGGGGAGTACGAGCAGTACTTC
CDR3 protein: CASSETGEYEQYF

V gene: TRBV7-9
J gene: TRBJ2-7
clone size: .
CDR3 length: 13
D gene: .
CDR3 DNA: TGTGCCAGCAAGGAGGGGCTGGCCTACGAGCAGTACTTC
CDR3 protein: CASKEGLAYEQYF

V gene: TRBV6-5
J gene: TRBJ2-2
clone size: .
CDR3 length: 15
D gene: TRBD2
CDR3 DNA: TGTGCCAGCAGATCTAGCGGGAGGGCCACCGGGGAGCTGTTTTTT
CDR3 protein: CASRSSGRATGELFF

V gene: TRBV2
J gene: TRBJ2-1
clone size: .
CDR3 length: 13
D gene: TRBD2
CDR3 DNA: TGTGCCAGCAGTGCTCCGACTAGCGGGGAGCAGTTCTTC
CDR3 protein: CASSAPTSGEQFF

V gene: TRBV5-1
J gene: TRBJ1-1
clone size: .
CDR3 length: 12
D gene: .
CDR3 DNA: TGCGCCAGCAGCCCTGGAGACACTGAAGCTTTCTTT
CDR3 protein: CASSPGDTEAFF

V gene: TRBV6-1
J gene: TRBJ2-1
clone size: few
CDR3 length: 14
D gene: .
CDR3 DNA: TGTGCCAGCAGTGAGCGTCGGGTGGTTGCTGAGCAGTTCTTC
CDR3 protein: CASSERRVVAEQFF

V gene: TRBV10-2
J gene: TRBJ1-5
clone size: .
CDR3 length: 14
D gene: TRBD1
CDR3 DNA: TGCGCCACCCCCGGGACAGATAGCAATCAGCCCCAGCATTTT
CDR3 protein: CATPGTDSNQPQHF

V gene: TRBV6-6
J gene: TRBJ1-5
clone size: .
CDR3 length: 14
D gene: .
CDR3 DNA: TGTGCCAGCAGATCAAGAGGCGGTGATCAGCCCCAGCATTTT
CDR3 protein: CASRSRGGDQPQHF

V gene: TRBV4-2
J gene: TRBJ2-7
clone size: .
CDR3 length: 17
D gene: TRBD2
CDR3 DNA: TGTGCCAGCAGCCAAGATGGCGCCACTAGCGGGAGCCACGAGCAGTACTTC
CDR3 protein: CASSQDGATSGSHEQYF

V gene: TRBV7-3
J gene: TRBJ2-1
clone size: .
CDR3 length: 15
D gene: TRBD1
CDR3 DNA: TGTGCCAGCAGCTCCCCTCCAGGGGGTTCCAATGAGCAGTTCTTC
CDR3 protein: CASSSPPGGSNEQFF